The 3 T cell receptor beta chains given below trace back to one sample, sequenced in a study of blood T cell repertoires in COVID-19. TCRdb's table, derived via immunoSEQ multiplex PCR, lists solely in-frame clones and lacks some. The sample shows roughly 79,000 clones, more than 70% of them seen only once. Sequenced input: peripheral blood. The origin of the receptors is a man aged 55 to 70 with active or convalescent COVID-19.

J is TRBJ2-1 and V is TRBV6-4, with D maybe TRBD2 (6 bases). This CDR3 comprises 14 residues. CDR1 MRHNA and CDR2 SNTAGT come from the germline V gene. Trimming took off 0 bases at V and 7 bases at J, with 10 bases between the two ends. CDR3 region: CASSDSGGRNEQFF. The CDR3 DNA follows: TGTGCCAGCAGTGACTCGGGGGGTCGGAATGAGCAGTTCTTC.

This chain links TRBV19 with TRBJ2-5, with D tentatively TRBD2 (6 bases). V was pared by 3 bases and J by 1 base, with 15 bases between. The germline V gene has CDR1 LNHDA and CDR2 SQIVND (reference sequence). The CDR3 consists of 16 residues. For the CDR3, the DNA is TGTGCCAGTAGTATCGTAGGTTCCGGGGGCCAAGAGACCCAGTACTTC. Translation gives CASSIVGSGGQETQYF.

The genes are TRBV11-1 and TRBJ1-3; D remains unclear. The CDR3 consists of 15 residues. Per the germline V gene, CDR1 is SGHAT and CDR2 is FQDESV (reference sequence). Deletions cut 0 bases from V and 6 bases from J, with 12 bases between. The DNA for the CDR3 is TGTGCCAGCAGCTTAGCGTCAGCGTACGCAAACACCATATATTTT. It specifies CASSLASAYANTIYF.